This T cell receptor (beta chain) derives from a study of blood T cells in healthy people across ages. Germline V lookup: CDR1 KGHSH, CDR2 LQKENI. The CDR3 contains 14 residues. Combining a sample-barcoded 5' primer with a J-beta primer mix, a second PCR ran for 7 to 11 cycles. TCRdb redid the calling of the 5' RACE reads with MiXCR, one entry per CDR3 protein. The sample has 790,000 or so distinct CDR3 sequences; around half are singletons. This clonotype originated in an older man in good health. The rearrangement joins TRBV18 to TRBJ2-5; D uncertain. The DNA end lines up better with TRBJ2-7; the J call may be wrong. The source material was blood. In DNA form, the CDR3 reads TGTGCCAGCTCAAGTGGCGGATCCGAGAGCGAGCAGTACTTC. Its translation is CASSSGGSESEQYF.